This TCR beta chain was recovered during a study of spatial heterogeneity in lung cancer. Germline V gene data show CDR1 as MNHEY and CDR2 as SVGAGI. J lost 7 bases, V lost 7 bases, and 11 bases had no gene match. The CDR3 extends over 14 amino acids. Study-wide results and caveats: How many expanded intratumoral alpha and beta TCRs were present tracked the tumor mutation count, which was a count of nonsynonymous mutations.

A remark on this clonotype: Its antigen is not known.

A distinct unique molecular identifier was carried by each TCR cDNA molecule. MiXCR, applied by TCRdb to the 5' RACE reads, yields one record per CDR3 protein. The table has around 1,200 distinct CDR3 sequences, approximately 31% seen once; the top ten hold 20% to 25%. Time point specified: sample taken at primary tumor resection. The approximately 69 donors had untreated early-stage non-small cell lung cancer. Whole RNA from tumor, nontumor lung or frozen PBMC was sequenced unsorted. The TCR comes from a male donor with early-stage non-small cell lung cancer. V usage is TRBV6-5 and J usage is TRBJ2-7; 9 bases are shared with TRBD2. The sequencing here drew on lung tumor tissue, taken at surgery. CDR3: CASTPLAGVEEQYF. In DNA, the CDR3 is TGTGCCAGCACTCCCTTAGCGGGAGTAGAAGAGCAGTACTTC.